The present entry profiles one TCR beta chain with its context. The data belong to a study of blood T cell repertoires in COVID-19. Study as a whole: Some COVID-19 samples were acute and others convalescent; all came from the United States, Italy and Spain. The cDNA or gDNA used as material had been derived from T cells, B-cell-depleted T cells, or PBMCs.

Per the study methods: Counts of nucleated cells, estimated from reference gene primer amplification, were obtained. The repertoire was sequenced with immunoSEQ multiplex PCR; TCRdb's copy has only in-frame clones and lacks some. V, J and clone size were drawn from that table, and D and trimming were deduced from the DNA. This sample carries 190,000 or so clones, around 80% of them seen once, and the ten largest clones take roughly 2.8%. CDR3 length equals 17 residues. The chain links TRBV12-1 to TRBJ2-6; the D call TRBD1 from the table was never checked on the DNA. TRBV12-1 is a pseudogene locus. The specimen sequenced was peripheral blood. This clonotype was sampled from a woman of 80 years or more with active or convalescent COVID-19. DNA for the CDR3: TGTGCCAGCAGCTCGGGACAGGGAACTGGCGGGGCCAACGTCCTGACTTTC. Translated: CASSSGQGTGGANVLTF.